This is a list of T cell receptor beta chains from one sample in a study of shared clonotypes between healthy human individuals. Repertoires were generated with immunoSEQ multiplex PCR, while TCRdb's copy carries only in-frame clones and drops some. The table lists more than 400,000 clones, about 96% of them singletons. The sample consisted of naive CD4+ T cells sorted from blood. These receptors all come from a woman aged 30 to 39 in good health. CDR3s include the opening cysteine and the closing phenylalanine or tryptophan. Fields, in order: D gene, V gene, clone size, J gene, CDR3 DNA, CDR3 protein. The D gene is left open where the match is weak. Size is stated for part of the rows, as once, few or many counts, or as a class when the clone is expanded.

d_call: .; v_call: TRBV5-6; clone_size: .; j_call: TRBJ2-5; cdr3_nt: TGTGCCAGCAGCCTCGCAGGGGCTACGGAGACCCAGTACTTC; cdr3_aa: CASSLAGATETQYF
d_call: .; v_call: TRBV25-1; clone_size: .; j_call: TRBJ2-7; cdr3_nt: TGTGCCAGCAGTGTCCGGTCCTCCTCCTACGAGCAGTACTTC; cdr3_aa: CASSVRSSSYEQYF
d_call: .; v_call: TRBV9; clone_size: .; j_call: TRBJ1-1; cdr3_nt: TGTGCCAGCAGCGCATCATCCCTGCAAAGGTTTGATAGTGGGGCTTTCTTT; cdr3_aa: CASSASSLQRFDSGAFF
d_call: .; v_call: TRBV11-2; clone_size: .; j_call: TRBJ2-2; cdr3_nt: TGTGCCAGCAGCTTAAATAGGGGATTGACCGGGGAGCTGTTTTTT; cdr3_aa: CASSLNRGLTGELFF
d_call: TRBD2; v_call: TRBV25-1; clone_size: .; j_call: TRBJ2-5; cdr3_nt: TGTGCCAGCAGTGAACCGGGGGGGTGGGAGACCCAGTACTTC; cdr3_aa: CASSEPGGWETQYF
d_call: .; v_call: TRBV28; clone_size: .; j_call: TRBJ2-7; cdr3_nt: TGTGCCAGCAGCCGGGACGGCTACGAGCAGTACTTC; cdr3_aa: CASSRDGYEQYF
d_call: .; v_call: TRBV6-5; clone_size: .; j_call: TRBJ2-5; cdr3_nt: TGTGCCAGCAGCCGACATGGCCCGGGGGCTGGGGAGCAGTACTTC; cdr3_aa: CASSRHGPGAGEQYF
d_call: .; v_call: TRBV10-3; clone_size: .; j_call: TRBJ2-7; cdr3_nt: TGTGCCATCAGCGAGGAGGCTAGCTCCTACGAGCAGTACTTC; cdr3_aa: CAISEEASSYEQYF
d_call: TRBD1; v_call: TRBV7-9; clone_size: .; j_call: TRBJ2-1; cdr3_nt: TGTGCCAGCAGCTCCCGACAGGGTGAGCAGTTCTTC; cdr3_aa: CASSSRQGEQFF
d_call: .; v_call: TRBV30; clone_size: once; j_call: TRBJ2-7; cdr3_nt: TGTGCCTGGGGACAGTTCCCCTACGAGCAGTACTTC; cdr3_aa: CAWGQFPYEQYF
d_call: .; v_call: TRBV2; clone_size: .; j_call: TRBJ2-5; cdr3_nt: TGTGCCAGCAGTCTCAGGATGAGTGGTAAACAGACCCAGTACTTC; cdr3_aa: CASSLRMSGKQTQYF
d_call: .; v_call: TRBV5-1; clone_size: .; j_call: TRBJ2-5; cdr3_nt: TGCGCCAGCAGCTTGGAACGGGACGGAGAGCAGTACTTC; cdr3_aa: CASSLERDGEQYF
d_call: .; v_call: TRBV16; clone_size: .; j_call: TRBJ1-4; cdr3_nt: TGTGCCAGCAACCCATCGGGACGGAATGAAAAACTGTTTTTT; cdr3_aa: CASNPSGRNEKLFF
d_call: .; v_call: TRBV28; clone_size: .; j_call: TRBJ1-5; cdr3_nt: TGTGCCAGCAGTTTGCTTCTAGGGCCCCAGCATTTT; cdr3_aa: CASSLLLGPQHF
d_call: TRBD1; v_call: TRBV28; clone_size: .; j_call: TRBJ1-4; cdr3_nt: TGTGCCAGCAGTGGGCTGTGGAGACAGGGGAATGAAAAACTGTTTTTT; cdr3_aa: CASSGLWRQGNEKLFF
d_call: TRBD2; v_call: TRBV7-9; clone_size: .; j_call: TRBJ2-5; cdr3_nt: TGTGCCAGCAGCTTAGCGCTTACCCCTTCACTAGCGGGAGTTGAGACCCAGTACTTC; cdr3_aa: CASSLALTPSLAGVETQYF
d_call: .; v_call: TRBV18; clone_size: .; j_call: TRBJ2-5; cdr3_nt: TGTGCCAGCTCACCACCTAAAGCAGGGGCCCAAGAGACCCAGTACTTC; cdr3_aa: CASSPPKAGAQETQYF
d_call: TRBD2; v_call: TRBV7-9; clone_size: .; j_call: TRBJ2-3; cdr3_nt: TGTGCCAGCAGCTCTCGAGCGGGAGGAACAGATACGCAGTATTTT; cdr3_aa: CASSSRAGGTDTQYF
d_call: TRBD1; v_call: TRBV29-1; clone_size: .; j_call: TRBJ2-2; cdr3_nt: TGCAGCGCCGGACAGGGAACGGGGGAGCTGTTTTTT; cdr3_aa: CSAGQGTGELFF
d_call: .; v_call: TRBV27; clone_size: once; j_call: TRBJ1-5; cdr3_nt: TGTGCCAGCAGGAAGGGTGGACAGACTCTGTTAAGCAATCAGCCCCAGCATTTT; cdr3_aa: CASRKGGQTLLSNQPQHF
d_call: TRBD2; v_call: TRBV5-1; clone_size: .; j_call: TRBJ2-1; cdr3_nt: TGCGCCAGCAGCCCCCTCCAGCGGGGACACAATGAGCAGTTCTTC; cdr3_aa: CASSPLQRGHNEQFF
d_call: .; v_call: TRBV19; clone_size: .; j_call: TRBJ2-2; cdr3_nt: TGTGCCAGCCATCGGGCGACCGGGGAGCTGTTTTTT; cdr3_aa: CASHRATGELFF
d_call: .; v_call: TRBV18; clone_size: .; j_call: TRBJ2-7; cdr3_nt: TGTGCCAGCTCACCCCAGATCGACAGGTATCAACCCTACGAGCAGTACTTC; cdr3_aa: CASSPQIDRYQPYEQYF
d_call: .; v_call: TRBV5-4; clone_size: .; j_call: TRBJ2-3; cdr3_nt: TGTGCCAGCAGCTGGGGGCAGGGAACAGATACGCAGTATTTT; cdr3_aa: CASSWGQGTDTQYF
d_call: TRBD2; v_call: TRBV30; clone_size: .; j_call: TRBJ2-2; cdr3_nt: TGTGCCTGGAGTGTAATGGGACTAGCGGAGACCGGGGAGCTGTTTTTT; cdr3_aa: CAWSVMGLAETGELFF
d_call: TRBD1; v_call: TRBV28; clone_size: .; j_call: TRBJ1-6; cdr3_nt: TGTGCCAGCAATCCACAGGGGTCACCCCTCCACTTT; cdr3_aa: CASNPQGSPLHF
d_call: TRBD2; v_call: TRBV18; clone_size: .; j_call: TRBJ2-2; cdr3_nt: TGTGCCAGCTCACCAACTAGCGAGAACACCGGGGAGCTGTTTTTT; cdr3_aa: CASSPTSENTGELFF
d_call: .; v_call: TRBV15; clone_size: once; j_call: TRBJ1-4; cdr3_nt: TGTGCCACCAGCAGAGGTGGTGGAGCGGGGGTCGAAAAACTGTTTTTT; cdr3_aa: CATSRGGGAGVEKLFF
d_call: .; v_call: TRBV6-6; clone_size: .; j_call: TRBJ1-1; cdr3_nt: TGTGCCAGCACCCGGGACGCCTCGAAGGACGCTGAAGCTTTCTTT; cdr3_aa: CASTRDASKDAEAFF
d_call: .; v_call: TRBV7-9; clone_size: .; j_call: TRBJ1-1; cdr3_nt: TGTGCCAGCAGCCAAAGACGGGCCCCAAACACTGAAGCTTTCTTT; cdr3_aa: CASSQRRAPNTEAFF
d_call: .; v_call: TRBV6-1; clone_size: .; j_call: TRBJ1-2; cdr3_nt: TGTGCCAGCAGTGAAGTGGCGGATTTTGGGGGCTACACCTTC; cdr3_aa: CASSEVADFGGYTF
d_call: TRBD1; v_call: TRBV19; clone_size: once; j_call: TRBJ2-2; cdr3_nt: TGTGCCAGTAGTATAGTTATCCGGGACAGGCCTCGGGCCGGGGAGCTGTTTTTT; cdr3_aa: CASSIVIRDRPRAGELFF